Sequencing of this T cell receptor beta chain was carried out in a study of shared clonotypes between healthy human individuals. Overall study: CD8 memory received one plate per donor, CD8 naive two, CD4 memory three and CD4 naive three.

Findings of the study overall: It was observed that 5% to 6.5% of naive CD4 clonotypes were shared across a few donors.

About this clone itself: Its antigen remains unidentified.

The CDR3 has 19 amino acids. Germline lookup yields CDR1 SGHRS and CDR2 YFSETQ. The V segment lost 0 bases and the J segment 1 base; nucleotides outside the gene matches: 9. Sequencing was at deep level. Each subset's genomic DNA was shared equally among a number of immunoSEQ plates. TCRdb's table, derived via immunoSEQ multiplex PCR, lists solely in-frame clones and lacks some. The sample consists of around 1.6 million clones, around 98% of them appearing once. The V gene is TRBV5-1, the J gene TRBJ2-2, with 10 bases identical to TRBD2. This TCR derives from a young man in good health. The sample comprised naive CD4+ T cells sorted from blood. As for subset: CD45RA+ positively selected. The CDR3 region is CASSLAFASGSLNTGELFF. CDR3 in DNA: TGCGCCAGCAGCTTGGCTTTCGCTAGCGGGAGTTTGAACACCGGGGAGCTGTTTTTT.